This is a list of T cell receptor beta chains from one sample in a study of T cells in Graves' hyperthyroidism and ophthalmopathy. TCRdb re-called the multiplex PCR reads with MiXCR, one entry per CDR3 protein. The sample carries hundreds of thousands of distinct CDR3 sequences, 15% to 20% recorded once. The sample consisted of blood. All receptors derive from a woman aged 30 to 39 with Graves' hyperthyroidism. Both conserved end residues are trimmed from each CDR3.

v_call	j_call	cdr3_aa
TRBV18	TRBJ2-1	ASTQARNEQF
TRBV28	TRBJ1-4	ASRSYRNGLF
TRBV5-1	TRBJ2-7	ASSRREGDEQY
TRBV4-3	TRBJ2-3	ASSQGGVADTQY
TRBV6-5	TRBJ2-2	ASSYSFSFTGELF
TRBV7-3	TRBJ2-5	ASRPGGLAGETQY
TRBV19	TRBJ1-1	ASSIVGPNTEAF
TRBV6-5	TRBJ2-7	ASSYSWPPYEQY
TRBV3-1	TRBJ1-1	ASSQGLEGLEAF
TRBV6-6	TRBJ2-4	ASSYSRGARAKNIQY
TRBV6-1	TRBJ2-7	ASSWKRGQGSYEQY
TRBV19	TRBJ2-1	ASSWGGSVNEQF
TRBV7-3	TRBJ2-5	ASSPNGLAGGETQY
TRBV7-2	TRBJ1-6	ASTQGMTSPLH
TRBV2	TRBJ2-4	ASSEAAGLTHIQY